These 28 T cell receptor beta chains came from one sample sequenced in a study of blood T cell repertoires in COVID-19 (dated by TCRdb to about 2020). Libraries came from the immunoSEQ multiplex PCR assay. The clones in this table, taken by TCRdb from immuneACCESS, are in-frame only. Not every clone is retained; where verified, under half of the shortfall comes from an unresolved V gene, and the cause of the rest is unknown. The sample table contains 55,000 to 65,000 clones; only one count was recorded for more than 85% of them. Of the sample, around 2.3% is held by the ten largest clones. Sequenced: peripheral blood. The receptors were gathered from a man aged 55 to 70 with acute or convalescent COVID-19.

The rearrangement uses TRBV7-2 and TRBJ2-5; 11 bases match TRBD1. Looked up from germline, CDR1 is SGHTA and CDR2 is FQGNSA. V dropped 4 bases and J dropped 5; count of bases not matched to a gene: 6. CDR3 length equals 15 residues. CDR3 coding DNA: TGTGCCAGCAGCTCGGACAGGGGGCGCGGGGAGACCCAGTACTTC. It is translated as CASSSDRGRGETQYF.

This chain joins TRBV28 and TRBJ2-1; 11 bases match TRBD2. The V and J ends lost 5 bases and 5 bases, in that order; junction bases with no gene match: 8. The germline V gene encodes CDR1 MDHEN and CDR2 SYDVKM. The CDR3 totals 16 residues. The CDR3 region is CASSIPPGLADNEQFF. The CDR3 coding sequence is TGTGCCAGCAGTATTCCTCCGGGACTAGCGGACAATGAGCAGTTCTTC.

The rearrangement joins TRBV6-5 to TRBJ2-7; D may match TRBD1 or TRBD2 (7 bases each). The CDR3 runs to 13 residues. Looked up from germline, CDR1 is MNHEY and CDR2 is SVGAGI. V was trimmed by 6 bases and J by 6 bases, leaving 15 bases between them. CDR3: CASSYRGGFEQYF. The CDR3 bases are TGTGCCAGCAGCTACAGGGGAGGGTTCGAGCAGTACTTC.

This clone was picked up one time. The J gene is TRBJ1-4, the V gene TRBV11-3; D is possibly TRBD1 (5 bases). Germline V gene sequence: CDR1 SGHNT, CDR2 YENEEA. V was clipped by 5 bases and J by 5 bases, with 12 bases between them. The CDR3 is 14 residues long. CDR3 amino acids: CASSPMGGNEKLFF. The CDR3 nucleotides read TGTGCCAGCAGCCCTATGGGGGGGAATGAAAAACTGTTTTTT.

The chain couples TRBV5-6 to TRBJ2-5, with 11 bases fitting TRBD1. J was trimmed by 13 bases and V by 4 bases; bases with no gene match: 6. Germline V lookup: CDR1 SGHDT, CDR2 YYEEEE. The CDR3 runs 12 residues. The CDR3 DNA follows: TGTGCCAGCAGCGTGAGTGGGACAGGGGGGTACTTC. It specifies CASSVSGTGGYF.

The chain has TRBV7-8 and TRBJ1-2, with D hard to call. This CDR3 has 14 amino acids. Germline V gives CDR1 SGHVS, CDR2 FQNEAQ. V gave up 1 base and J gave up 8 bases, with 14 bases separating them. CDR3 amino acids: CASSLGSNLVGYTF. CDR3 DNA sequence: TGTGCCAGCAGCTTAGGATCGAACTTGGTGGGCTACACCTTC.

V gene TRBV5-1 combines with J gene TRBJ1-2; TRBD1 is a possible D gene (6 bases). The CDR3 is 15 amino acids. Between the trimmed V and J ends, which lost 3 bases and 6 bases, there was a span of 18 bases. From germline, CDR1 is SGHRS and CDR2 YFSETQ. CDR3 loop: CASSWGRGAGDGYTF. The CDR3 nucleotides are TGCGCCAGCAGCTGGGGACGGGGGGCAGGTGATGGCTACACCTTC. Drawing the rest from reference TRBV5-1 and TRBJ1-2, the complete variable domain is KAGVTQTPRYLIKTRGQQVTLSCSPISGHRSVSWYQQTPGQGLQFLFEYFSETQRNKGNFPGRFSGRQFSNSRSEMNVSTLELGDSALYLCASSWGRGAGDGYTFGSGTRLTVV.

The rearrangement joins TRBV6-5 to TRBJ1-4, with D possibly matching TRBD1 (6 bases). Germline values: CDR1 MNHEY, CDR2 SVGAGI. The CDR3 is 14 residues long. Trimming pared 7 bases from V and 3 bases from J, leaving 12 bases between. CDR3 DNA sequence: TGTGCCAGCAACGGACAGCCGGCTAATGAAAAACTGTTTTTT. Protein: CASNGQPANEKLFF.

Here the CDR3 DNA reads TGTGCCAGTAGTATGTTAGGCGGGGGACTCACAGATACGCAGTATTTT. Its translation is CASSMLGGGLTDTQYF. The chain uses TRBV19 and TRBJ2-3; TRBD2 aligns across 7 bases. The CDR3 consists of 16 residues. V lost 3 bases to trimming and J lost 2 bases; unmatched junction nucleotides: 8. Germline CDR1 reads LNHDA; CDR2 reads SQIVND (reference sequence).

V is TRBV5-4 and J is TRBJ2-5; the D gene is possibly TRBD2 (6 bases). The CDR3 is 16 amino acids. CDR1 SGHNT and CDR2 YYREEE come from the germline V gene (reference sequence). V was cut by 1 base and J by 2 bases, with 15 bases left in between. In nucleotides, the CDR3 is TGTGCCAGCAGCTTGATGAGCGGGCTATTTCAAGAGACCCAGTACTTC. Translated: CASSLMSGLFQETQYF. Filled out from reference TRBV5-4 and TRBJ2-5, the complete variable domain reads ETGVTQSPTHLIKTRGQQVTLRCSSQSGHNTVSWYQQALGQGPQFIFQYYREEENGRGNFPPRFSGLQFPNYSSELNVNALELDDSALYLCASSLMSGLFQETQYFGPGTRLLVL.

The chain has TRBV7-3 and TRBJ2-6, with TRBD1 matching 7 bases. The V segment lost 4 bases and the J segment 1 base; nucleotides outside the gene matches: 7. Germline V lookup: CDR1 SGHTA, CDR2 FQGTGA. There are 17 residues in the CDR3. In DNA form, the CDR3 reads TGTGCCAGCAGCTCCGGGACAGCTCAGTCTGGGGCCAACGTCCTGACTTTC. It translates to CASSSGTAQSGANVLTF. Supplemented by reference TRBV7-3 and TRBJ2-6, the full variable domain reads GAGVSQTPSNKVTEKGKYVELRCDPISGHTALYWYRQSLGQGPEFLIYFQGTGAADDSGLPNDRFFAVRPEGSVSTLKIQRTERGDSAVYLCASSSGTAQSGANVLTFGAGSRLTVL.

The chain uses TRBV7-2 and TRBJ1-2, with TRBD1 as a possible D gene (6 bases). Germline CDR1 and CDR2: SGHTA and FQGNSA. The CDR3 has 14 amino acids. The V end was cut by 2 bases, the J end by 3 bases, with 10 bases between. In nucleotides, the CDR3 is TGTGCCAGCAGCTTATCCAGGGGTGACTATGGCTACACCTTC. This gives the protein CASSLSRGDYGYTF.

By share of the sample, this clone is medium-sized. This chain connects TRBV18 to TRBJ1-3; no firm D call. The ends were cut back, 6 bases at V and 0 bases at J, with 12 bases in the middle. This CDR3 contains 15 residues. From germline, CDR1 is KGHSH and CDR2 LQKENI. CDR3 nucleotides: TGTGCCAGCTCTCCCGACGGGAGCTCTGGAAACACCATATATTTT. Amino acids: CASSPDGSSGNTIYF.

The CDR3 region has the DNA TGTGCCAGCAGCTCTGGGGACAGGGTGATGAGCTCTGGAAACACCATATATTTT. This codes for CASSSGDRVMSSGNTIYF. This chain links TRBV5-6 with TRBJ1-3, with 9 bases that match TRBD1. V lost 3 bases and J lost 0; bases outside the gene matches: 10. The germline V gene encodes CDR1 SGHDT and CDR2 YYEEEE. The CDR3 extends over 18 amino acids.

The chain couples TRBV7-9 to TRBJ1-5; 9 bases are shared with TRBD1. V was clipped by 5 bases and J by 0 bases; unmatched bases: 8. This CDR3 comprises 17 residues. The germline V gene encodes CDR1 SEHNR and CDR2 FQNEAQ (reference sequence). CDR3 sequence: CASSPGQGGYSNQPQHF. CDR3 bases: TGTGCCAGCAGCCCGGGACAGGGTGGGTATAGCAATCAGCCCCAGCATTTT.

CDR3 protein: CATSSGTSGSLETQYF. CDR3 bases: TGTGCCACCAGTTCCGGGACTAGCGGGAGCCTGGAGACCCAGTACTTC. This chain connects TRBV24-1 to TRBJ2-5; 14 bases match TRBD2. This CDR3 spans 16 amino acids. Germline CDR1 is KGHDR and CDR2 is SFDVKD. With 6 bases clipped from V and 5 bases from J, the junction kept 7 bases outside the gene matches.

The chain couples TRBV4-2 to TRBJ1-6, with D tentatively TRBD1 (6 bases). Germline lookup yields CDR1 LGHNA and CDR2 YNFKEQ. The CDR3 spans 21 residues. Trimming left V 2 bases short and J 7 bases short, with 30 bases between. The CDR3 DNA is TGTGCCAGCAGCCAAAAGGGAGGGCCAAGGGGGGGCGCGGGTTACAATTCACCCCTCCACTTT. It translates to CASSQKGGPRGGAGYNSPLHF.

The table lists this clone with a count of one. The gene calls are TRBV28 and TRBJ1-4; D gene uncertain. Germline CDR1 MDHEN, CDR2 SYDVKM. The CDR3 runs to 14 residues. Trimming took 2 bases from V and 3 from J, leaving 7 bases between them. The CDR3 sequence is CASSLTGANEKLFF. The CDR3 DNA reads TGTGCCAGCAGTTTAACCGGGGCTAATGAAAAACTGTTTTTT.

The V and J genes are TRBV28 and TRBJ1-2; 7 bases agree with TRBD1. The length of the CDR3 is 15 residues. J gave up 7 bases and V 6 bases, and 14 bases lay outside the gene matches. Germline loops: CDR1 MDHEN, CDR2 SYDVKM. For the CDR3, the DNA is TGTGCCAGCAGCCTAACCACGAAGGGGGCGAGTGGCTACACCTTC. This sequence encodes CASSLTTKGASGYTF.

V gene TRBV3-1 (or the pseudogene TRBV3-2) combines with J gene TRBJ2-5, with 11 positions matching TRBD2. V lost 3 bases, J lost 4 bases, and 7 bases stayed unmatched. Germline CDR1 is LGHDT and CDR2 is YNNKEL (reference sequence). This CDR3 is built from 16 residues. The CDR3 loop is CASSHTTSGSGETQYF. The CDR3 DNA follows: TGTGCCAGCAGCCATACCACTAGCGGGAGCGGAGAGACCCAGTACTTC.

This clone appeared a few times. Additional DNA sequences in this sample encode the identical CDR3. The chain employs TRBV9 and TRBJ2-3; no reliable D call. Trimming took 3 bases from V and 0 from J, leaving 11 bases between them. Germline V gene data show CDR1 as SGDLS and CDR2 as YYNGEE. The CDR3 runs 15 residues. The CDR3 here is CASSETGTSTDTQYF. The CDR3 DNA sequence: TGTGCCAGCAGCGAGACTGGTACTAGCACAGATACGCAGTATTTT.

The chain combines TRBV7-8 with TRBJ1-2, with 12 bases fitting TRBD1. The J segment lost 7 bases and the V segment lost 5 bases, leaving 11 bases of the junction unmatched. CDR1 and CDR2 from the germline V gene are SGHVS and FQNEAQ. The CDR3 spans 16 residues. CDR3 nucleotide sequence: TGTGCCAGCAGCCCAGGGGACAGGGGGCGAAGTAGTGGCTACACCTTC. It codes for CASSPGDRGRSSGYTF.

The chain uses TRBV11-3 and TRBJ2-7, with TRBD1 identical over 7 bases. Per the germline V gene, CDR1 is SGHNT and CDR2 is YENEEA. This CDR3 comprises 14 residues. With 3 bases clipped from V and 3 bases from J, the junction kept 5 bases outside the gene matches. The chain's CDR3 is CASSFETGNYEQYF. CDR3 sequence (DNA): TGTGCCAGCAGCTTCGAGACAGGGAACTACGAGCAGTACTTC.

The chain has TRBV3-1 (or the pseudogene TRBV3-2) and TRBJ2-5, with TRBD2 matching 9 bases. Germline CDR1 is LGHDT and CDR2 is YNNKEL (reference sequence). The CDR3 totals 19 residues. Germline trimming cut 1 base from V and 6 bases from J; bases unmatched to any gene: 18. This CDR3 reads CASSQVIRTEGLAAKTQYF. In DNA form, the CDR3 reads TGTGCCAGCAGCCAAGTAATTCGGACAGAGGGACTAGCAGCGAAGACCCAGTACTTC.

A single count supports this clone. The chain recombines TRBV9 with TRBJ2-2; a weak D match, TRBD1 (6 bases). The V gene's germline CDR1 is SGDLS and CDR2 YYNGEE. The CDR3 is 16 residues long. Trimming pared 4 bases from V and 3 bases from J, leaving 16 bases between. DNA of the CDR3: TGTGCCAGCAGCATTCAGAACAGGGTCGACACCGGGGAGCTGTTTTTT. Translated: CASSIQNRVDTGELFF.

The J gene is TRBJ1-1, the V gene TRBV30; the D is unclear. V was trimmed by 2 bases and J by 1 base, leaving 11 bases between them. The CDR3 spans 14 residues. Germline V gene lookup returns CDR1 GTSNPN and CDR2 SVGIG (reference sequence). CDR3 residues: CAWSPPRGNTEAFF. The DNA of the CDR3 is TGTGCCTGGAGTCCCCCCCGAGGGAACACTGAAGCTTTCTTT. The entire variable domain, with the rest obtained from reference TRBV30 and TRBJ1-1, is as follows: SQTIHQWPATLVQPVGSPLSLECTVEGTSNPNLYWYRQAAGRGLQLLFYSVGIGQISSEVPQNLSASRPQDRQFILSSKKLLLSDSGFYLCAWSPPRGNTEAFFGQGTRLTVV.

This chain joins TRBV5-1 and TRBJ1-3; 8 bases align to TRBD1. This CDR3 region has 14 residues. V lost 3 bases to trimming and J lost 4 bases; unmatched junction nucleotides: 3. CDR1 is SGHRS, CDR2 YFSETQ, per germline. The CDR3 loop is CASSSRTGGNTIYF. The DNA of the CDR3 is TGCGCCAGCAGCTCCCGGACAGGGGGAAACACCATATATTTT. The variable domain in full, with the rest retrieved from reference TRBV5-1 and TRBJ1-3, is KAGVTQTPRYLIKTRGQQVTLSCSPISGHRSVSWYQQTPGQGLQFLFEYFSETQRNKGNFPGRFSGRQFSNSRSEMNVSTLELGDSALYLCASSSRTGGNTIYFGEGSWLTVV.

This rearrangement joins TRBV21-1 to TRBJ2-1; the D call TRBD2 from the table was never checked on the DNA. TRBV21-1 is assigned pseudogene status. This CDR3 spans 14 amino acids. The CDR3: CPFASGRAYNEQFF. CDR3 sequence (DNA): TGCCCATTTGCTAGCGGGAGGGCATACAATGAGCAGTTCTTC.